The 14 T cell receptor beta chains below all came from one sample that was sequenced in a study of blood T cell repertoires in COVID-19. Generated by immunoSEQ multiplex PCR, the TCRdb table keeps only in-frame clones and is missing some. The sample carries tens of thousands of clones, more than 70% recorded once. Sequenced input: peripheral blood. All receptors derive from a human donor with active COVID-19. The donor label of this sample is uncertain.

The rearrangement joins TRBV18 to TRBJ2-2, with D maybe TRBD2 (7 bases). CDR1 and CDR2 (germline): KGHSH, LQKENI. The CDR3 is 13 amino acids. V dropped 10 bases and J dropped 4 bases, with 13 bases sitting between them. The CDR3 sequence: CATTRGATGELFF. The DNA for the CDR3 is TGTGCCACCACCCGGGGGGCCACCGGGGAGCTGTTTTTT. The full variable domain, its missing parts supplied by reference TRBV18 and TRBJ2-2, is NAGVMQNPRHLVRRRGQEARLRCSPMKGHSHVYWYRQLPEEGLKFMVYLQKENIIDESGMPKERFSAEFPKEGPSILRIQQVVRGDSAAYFCATTRGATGELFFGEGSRLTVL.

The V gene is TRBV9, the J gene TRBJ1-3, with 7 positions matching TRBD1. The trim removed 2 bases at V and 11 bases at J, leaving 10 bases unmatched. The CDR3 length is 14 residues. Germline CDR1 SGDLS, CDR2 YYNGEE. The CDR3 nucleotides read TGTGCCAGCAGCGTCGAGGGACAGAGACCCGCCATATATTTT. Translated, it gives CASSVEGQRPAIYF.

This clone turned up a few times. The genes are TRBV6-4 and TRBJ2-2; weak D call: TRBD1 (5 bases). Trimming cost V 0 bases and J 3 bases, with 5 bases left between them. The CDR3 sequence is 14 residues long. Germline assignment: CDR1 MRHNA and CDR2 SNTAGT. The CDR3 DNA follows: TGTGCCAGCAGTGACTCGACAGACACCGGGGAGCTGTTTTTT. This codes for CASSDSTDTGELFF.

The sample holds one count of this clone. The genes are TRBV10-2 and TRBJ1-1; TRBD1 matches 8 bases. J was trimmed by 1 base and V by 6 bases; bases with no gene match: 16. In germline, CDR1 is WSHSY, CDR2 SAAADI. The CDR3 length is 18 residues. This CDR3 is CASSPDRVGARGNTEAFF. CDR3 DNA: TGCGCCAGCAGCCCGGACAGGGTAGGGGCTCGGGGGAACACTGAAGCTTTCTTT.

The chain recombines TRBV7-8 with TRBJ2-3; TRBD2 might be the D (5 bases). This CDR3 contains 14 residues. Between the trimmed V and J ends, which lost 1 base and 4 bases, there was a span of 9 bases. From germline, CDR1 is SGHVS and CDR2 FQNEAQ. The CDR3 is CASSLVLGADTQYF. The CDR3 DNA reads as TGTGCCAGCAGCTTAGTACTAGGCGCAGATACGCAGTATTTT.

The count of this clone is one. V is TRBV19 and J is TRBJ2-5, with D unclear. Germline CDR1 LNHDA, CDR2 SQIVND (reference sequence). This CDR3 region has 16 residues. Trimming cost V 4 bases and J 1 base, with 16 bases left between them. The chain's CDR3 is CASSTGSRSPQETQYF. CDR3 in DNA: TGTGCCAGTAGTACAGGCAGCAGAAGCCCCCAAGAGACCCAGTACTTC.

This sequence joins TRBV28 and TRBJ1-5, with 7 bases identical to TRBD1. Germline loops: CDR1 MDHEN, CDR2 SYDVKM. V dropped 3 bases and J dropped 4; count of bases not matched to a gene: 3. CDR3 length: 14 residues. Written as DNA, the CDR3 is TGTGCCAGCAGTTTCCGACAGGGTAATCAGCCCCAGCATTTT. Residues: CASSFRQGNQPQHF. The variable domain in full, completed from reference TRBV28 and TRBJ1-5, reads DVKVTQSSRYLVKRTGEKVFLECVQDMDHENMFWYRQDPGLGLRLIYFSYDVKMKEKGDIPEGYSVSREKKERFSLILESASTNQTSMYLCASSFRQGNQPQHFGDGTRLSIL.

For this clone: A junction end diverges from the germline sequence, so it may reflect a read error. V is TRBV7-7 and J is TRBJ2-3; 7 bases match TRBD1. Germline assignment: CDR1 SSHAT and CDR2 FNYEAQ (reference sequence). The CDR3 covers 13 residues. This CDR3 is CASSSDRRDTQYF. The CDR3 DNA reads TGTGCTAGCAGTTCGGACAGGAGGGATACGCAGTATTTT. Complete variable domain (other parts from reference TRBV7-7 and TRBJ2-3): GAGVSQSPRYKVTKRGQDVTLRCDPISSHATLYWYQQALGQGPEFLTYFNYEAQPDKSGLPSDRFSAERPEGSISTLTIQRTEQRDSAMYRCASSSDRRDTQYFGPGTRLTVL.

The rearrangement joins TRBV10-3 to TRBJ2-3; 12 positions agree with TRBD2. This CDR3 has 16 residues. Losses at the gene ends were 6 bases for V and 6 bases for J; bases not matched to a gene: 10. Germline V gene sequence: CDR1 ENHRY, CDR2 SYGVKD. In DNA, the CDR3 is TGTGCCATCAGCGATCCTAGCGGGGGGGCGATGGATACGCAGTATTTT. Translation: CAISDPSGGAMDTQYF.

The chain uses TRBV18 and TRBJ2-1; tentatively, D is TRBD1 (5 bases). This CDR3 has 13 amino acids. Trimming took 5 bases from V and 7 from J, leaving 12 bases between them. The germline gives CDR1 KGHSH, CDR2 LQKENI. CDR3 protein: CASSSPGRNEQFF. Here the CDR3 DNA reads TGTGCCAGCTCAAGCCCAGGGCGTAATGAGCAGTTCTTC.

The rearrangement joins TRBV30 to TRBJ1-4; D might be TRBD1 (5 bases). CDR3 length equals 13 residues. The V gene lost 4 bases and the J gene lost 8 bases, with 14 bases spanning the gap. Germline CDR1 reads GTSNPN; CDR2 reads SVGIG (reference sequence). In nucleotides, the CDR3 is TGTGCCTGGAATGGGCAGGGAGGGGAAAAACTGTTTTTT. Translated: CAWNGQGGEKLFF.

This clone came up once. V usage is TRBV6-5 and J usage is TRBJ1-5; no definite D call. V was clipped by 2 bases and J by 5 bases, with 10 bases between them. Germline CDR1 reads MNHEY; CDR2 reads SVGAGI. The CDR3 consists of 14 residues. The CDR3 DNA sequence: TGTGCCAGCAGTTACCGCAAGGGAGATCAGCCCCAGCATTTT. Translated, it gives CASSYRKGDQPQHF.

The chain employs TRBV6-5 and TRBJ1-1; D is possibly TRBD1 (5 bases). The CDR3 has 14 amino acids. Germline CDR1 reads MNHEY; CDR2 reads SVGAGI. Trimming took 2 bases from V and 1 from J, leaving 8 bases between them. In nucleotides, the CDR3 is TGTGCCAGCAGTTACGGGGGGTCGAACACTGAAGCTTTCTTT. Its translation: CASSYGGSNTEAFF.

The chain couples TRBV19 to TRBJ2-7; 9 nucleotides agree with TRBD1. This CDR3 spans 14 amino acids. Germline V gives CDR1 LNHDA, CDR2 SQIVND (reference sequence). Losses at the gene ends were 4 bases for V and 2 bases for J; bases not matched to a gene: 3. CDR3 loop: CASSTGQGAYEQYF. Here the CDR3 DNA reads TGTGCCAGTAGTACGGGACAGGGAGCCTACGAGCAGTACTTC.